Presented here are 8 T cell receptor beta chains from one specimen sequenced in a study of CD8 T cells in Susac syndrome (dated by TCRdb to the late 2010s). Library method: the immunoSEQ multiplex PCR assay. RNA was extracted using the RNeasy kit, and about 0.5 to 1 ug of the RNA was reverse transcribed with random hexamers. TCRdb cleaned the public reads at Q25 with fastp, built clones with MiXCR and kept in-frame beta chains. Rows merge per CDR3 protein into single entries with the most common DNA and genes. Here the sample has over 80,000 distinct CDR3 sequences; roughly 94% occur a single time. The ten biggest clones cover about 0.94% of the sample. Sequenced material: CD8+ T cells from PBMCs. All receptors derive from a human donor with Susac syndrome.

The V call is TRBV12-3 or TRBV12-4, the J call TRBJ2-7; unclear D gene. This CDR3 is 12 amino acids long. Deletions cut 3 bases from V and 2 bases from J, with 5 bases between. The CDR3 nucleotides read TGTGCCAGCAGTTTCGTCCCCTACGAGCAGTACTTC. Its translation is CASSFVPYEQYF.

The chain joins TRBV27 to TRBJ1-5; D not certain. Trimming stripped 2 bases from V and 0 bases from J, with 8 bases between. This CDR3 has 15 amino acids. From germline, CDR1 is MNHEY and CDR2 SMNVEV (reference sequence). Here the CDR3 DNA reads TGTGCCAGCAGTTTAACAGTTTATAGCAATCAGCCCCAGCATTTT. It translates to CASSLTVYSNQPQHF.

The J gene is TRBJ2-1, the V gene TRBV6-5, with D possibly being TRBD2 (6 bases). The CDR3 loop spans 12 amino acids. V was shortened by 2 bases and J by 7 bases, with 6 bases between the two germline ends. CDR1 is MNHEY and CDR2 is SVGAGI in the germline V gene. This CDR3 is CASSYGGNEQFF. DNA of the CDR3: TGTGCCAGCAGTTACGGGGGGAATGAGCAGTTCTTC.

V and J are TRBV12-5 and TRBJ2-6; 9 bases map to TRBD1. CDR1 and CDR2 from the germline V gene are LGHNT and FRNRAP. This CDR3 is 21 amino acids long. With V trimmed by 0 bases and J by 0 bases, 12 bases remained unmatched. The CDR3 is CASGLVFSGTGFGSGANVLTF. The CDR3 DNA follows: TGTGCTAGTGGTTTGGTCTTCTCCGGGACAGGGTTCGGCTCTGGGGCCAACGTCCTGACTTTC.

The rearrangement links TRBV19 to TRBJ2-4; possible D gene TRBD1, 6 bases. The ends were cut back, 7 bases at V and 9 bases at J, with 19 bases in the middle. Germline V gene sequence: CDR1 LNHDA, CDR2 SQIVND (reference sequence). The CDR3 is made up of 14 amino acids. CDR3 region: CASTATGDSVIQYF. The CDR3 DNA reads TGTGCCAGTACCGCGACAGGTGATAGTGTCATTCAGTACTTC.

This clonotype was detected only once. The chain recombines TRBV24-1 with TRBJ2-1; the match to TRBD2 covers 7 bases. V lost 6 bases and J lost 3; bases outside the gene matches: 7. Germline V gene data show CDR1 as KGHDR and CDR2 as SFDVKD. The CDR3 contains 15 residues. CDR3 sequence reads: CATSTAGVDYNEQFF. The CDR3 bases are TGTGCCACCAGTACCGCGGGGGTAGACTACAATGAGCAGTTCTTC.

The CDR3 loop reads CASSPHGSYNEQFF. For the CDR3, the DNA is TGTGCCAGTAGTCCCCATGGCTCCTACAATGAGCAGTTCTTC. The rearrangement links TRBV19 to TRBJ2-1; D not resolved. The CDR3 is 14 residues long. The V gene lost 5 bases and the J gene lost 0 bases, with 8 bases spanning the gap. The germline gives CDR1 LNHDA, CDR2 SQIVND (reference sequence). The variable domain in full, completed from reference TRBV19 and TRBJ2-1, reads DGGITQSPKYLFRKEGQNVTLSCEQNLNHDAMYWYRQDPGQGLRLIYYSQIVNDFQKGDIAEGYSVSREKKESFPLTVTSAQKNPTAFYLCASSPHGSYNEQFFGPGTRLTVL.

V and J are TRBV20-1 and TRBJ2-2, with a tentative D call TRBD1 (5 bases). The CDR3 totals 16 residues. Deletions cut 6 bases from V and 5 bases from J, with 22 bases between. Germline loops: CDR1 DFQATT, CDR2 SNEGSKA (reference sequence). Here the CDR3 DNA reads TGCAGTGCCTCTAGGCAGGGTGGGATGATGACCGGGGAGCTGTTTTTT. Its protein is CSASRQGGMMTGELFF.